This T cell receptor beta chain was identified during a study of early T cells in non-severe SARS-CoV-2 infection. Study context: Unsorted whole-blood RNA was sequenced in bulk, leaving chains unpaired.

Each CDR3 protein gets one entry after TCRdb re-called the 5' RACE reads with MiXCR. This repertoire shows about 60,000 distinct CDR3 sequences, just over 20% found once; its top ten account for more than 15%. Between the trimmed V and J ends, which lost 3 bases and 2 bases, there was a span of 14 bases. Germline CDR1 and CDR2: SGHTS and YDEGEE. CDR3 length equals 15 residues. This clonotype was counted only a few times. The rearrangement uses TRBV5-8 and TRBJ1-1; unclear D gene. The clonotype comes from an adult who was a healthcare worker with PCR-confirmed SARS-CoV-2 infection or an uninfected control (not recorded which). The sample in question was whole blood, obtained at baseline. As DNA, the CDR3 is TGTGCCAGCAGCTCCCGAGGAGGGATTAACACTGAAGCTTTCTTT. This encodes CASSSRGGINTEAFF. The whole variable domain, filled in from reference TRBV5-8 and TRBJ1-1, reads EAGVTQSPTHLIKTRGQQATLRCSPISGHTSVYWYQQALGLGLQFLLWYDEGEERNRGNFPPRFSGRQFPNYSSELNVNALELEDSALYLCASSSRGGINTEAFFGQGTRLTVV.